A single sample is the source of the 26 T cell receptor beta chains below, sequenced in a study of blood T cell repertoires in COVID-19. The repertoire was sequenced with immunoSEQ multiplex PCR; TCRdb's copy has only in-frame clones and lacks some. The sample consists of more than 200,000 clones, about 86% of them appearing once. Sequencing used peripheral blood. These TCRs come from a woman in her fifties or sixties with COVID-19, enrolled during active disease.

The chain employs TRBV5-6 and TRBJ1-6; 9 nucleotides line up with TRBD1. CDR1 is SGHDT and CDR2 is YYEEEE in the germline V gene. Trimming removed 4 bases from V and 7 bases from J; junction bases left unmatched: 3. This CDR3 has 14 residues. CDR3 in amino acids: CASSRDRVNSPLHF. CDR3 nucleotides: TGTGCCAGCAGCCGGGACAGGGTAAATTCACCCCTCCACTTT.

The CDR3 protein is CASSQQEGNFYNEQFF. CDR3 sequence (DNA): TGCGCCAGCAGCCAACAAGAGGGTAACTTCTACAATGAGCAGTTCTTC. The chain employs TRBV4-1 and TRBJ2-1; the D gene is possibly TRBD2 (5 bases). CDR3 size: 16 residues. The V end lost 2 bases, the J end lost 3 bases, and 14 bases lay between the germline ends. Germline V gene lookup returns CDR1 MGHRA and CDR2 YSYEKL.

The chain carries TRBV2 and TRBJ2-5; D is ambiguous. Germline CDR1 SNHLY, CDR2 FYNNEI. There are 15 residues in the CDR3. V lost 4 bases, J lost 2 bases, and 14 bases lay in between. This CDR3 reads CASSVIDTVQETQYF. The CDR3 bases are TGTGCCAGCAGTGTGATCGACACAGTTCAAGAGACCCAGTACTTC.

CDR3 nucleotide sequence: TGTGCCAGCAGATCCGCTTTGACAGACCGGCAGCCCCAGCATTTT. As protein: CASRSALTDRQPQHF. The chain couples TRBV28 to TRBJ1-5; D possibly corresponds to TRBD1 (5 bases). The V and J ends lost 6 bases and 7 bases respectively, with 19 bases between them. Germline V gene lookup returns CDR1 MDHEN and CDR2 SYDVKM. The CDR3 is 15 amino acids.

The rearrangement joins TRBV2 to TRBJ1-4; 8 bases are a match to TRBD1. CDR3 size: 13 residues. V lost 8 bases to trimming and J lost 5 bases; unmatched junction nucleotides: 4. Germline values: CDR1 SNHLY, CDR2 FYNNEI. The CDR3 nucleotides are TGTGCCAGCTTCTGGACAGGGAATGAAAAACTGTTTTTT. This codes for CASFWTGNEKLFF.

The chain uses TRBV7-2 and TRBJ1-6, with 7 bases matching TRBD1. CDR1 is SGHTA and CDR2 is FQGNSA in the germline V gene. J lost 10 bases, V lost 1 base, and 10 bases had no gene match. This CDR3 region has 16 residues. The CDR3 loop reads CASSLGPSTGLSPLHF. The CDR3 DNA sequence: TGTGCCAGCAGCTTAGGCCCGTCGACAGGGCTGTCACCCCTCCACTTT.

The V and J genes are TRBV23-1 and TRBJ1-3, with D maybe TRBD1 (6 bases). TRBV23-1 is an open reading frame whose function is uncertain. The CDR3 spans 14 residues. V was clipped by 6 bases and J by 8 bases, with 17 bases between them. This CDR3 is CASRNREIADTIYF. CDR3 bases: TGCGCCAGCAGGAACAGGGAAATTGCGGACACCATATATTTT.

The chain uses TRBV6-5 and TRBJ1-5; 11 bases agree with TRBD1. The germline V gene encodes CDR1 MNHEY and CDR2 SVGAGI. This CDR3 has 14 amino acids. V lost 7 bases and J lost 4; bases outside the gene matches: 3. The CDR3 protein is CASTRDRGNQPQHF. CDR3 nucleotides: TGTGCCAGCACTAGGGACAGGGGGAATCAGCCCCAGCATTTT.

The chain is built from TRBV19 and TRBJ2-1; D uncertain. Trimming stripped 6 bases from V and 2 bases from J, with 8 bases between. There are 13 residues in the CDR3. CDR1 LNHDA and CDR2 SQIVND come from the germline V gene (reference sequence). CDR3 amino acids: CASSLTAYNEQFF. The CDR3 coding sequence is TGTGCCAGTAGCCTGACTGCCTACAATGAGCAGTTCTTC. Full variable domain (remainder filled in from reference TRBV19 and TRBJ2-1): DGGITQSPKYLFRKEGQNVTLSCEQNLNHDAMYWYRQDPGQGLRLIYYSQIVNDFQKGDIAEGYSVSREKKESFPLTVTSAQKNPTAFYLCASSLTAYNEQFFGPGTRLTVL.

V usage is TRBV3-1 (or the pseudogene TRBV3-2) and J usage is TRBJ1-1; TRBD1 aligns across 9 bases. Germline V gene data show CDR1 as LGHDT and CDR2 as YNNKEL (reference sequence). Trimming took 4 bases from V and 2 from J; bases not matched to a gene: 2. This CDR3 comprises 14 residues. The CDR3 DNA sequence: TGTGCCAGCAGCCTGACAGGGGGAAACACTGAAGCTTTCTTT. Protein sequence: CASSLTGGNTEAFF.

The CDR3 DNA reads as TGTGCCAGCAGCTTTGGGGGCTGGAACACTGAAGCTTTCTTT. Encoded protein: CASSFGGWNTEAFF. V and J are TRBV13 and TRBJ1-1, with D tentatively TRBD1 (6 bases). The CDR3 is made up of 14 amino acids. V was clipped by 3 bases and J by 1 base, with 9 bases between them. Germline CDR1 is PRHDT and CDR2 is FYEKMQ (reference sequence).

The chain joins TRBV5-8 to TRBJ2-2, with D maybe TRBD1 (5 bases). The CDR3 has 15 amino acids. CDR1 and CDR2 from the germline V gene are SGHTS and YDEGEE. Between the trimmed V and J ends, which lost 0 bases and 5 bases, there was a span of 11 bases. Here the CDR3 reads CASSLGQTVTGELFF. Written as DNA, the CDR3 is TGTGCCAGCAGCTTGGGACAGACTGTGACCGGGGAGCTGTTTTTT.

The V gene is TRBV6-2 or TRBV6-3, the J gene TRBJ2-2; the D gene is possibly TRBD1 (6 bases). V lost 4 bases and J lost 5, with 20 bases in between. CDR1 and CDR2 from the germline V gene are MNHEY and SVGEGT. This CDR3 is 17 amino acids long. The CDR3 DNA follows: TGTGCCAGCAGTTGGGGCCCCCGGGCCCAGGGGACCGGGGAGCTGTTTTTT. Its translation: CASSWGPRAQGTGELFF.

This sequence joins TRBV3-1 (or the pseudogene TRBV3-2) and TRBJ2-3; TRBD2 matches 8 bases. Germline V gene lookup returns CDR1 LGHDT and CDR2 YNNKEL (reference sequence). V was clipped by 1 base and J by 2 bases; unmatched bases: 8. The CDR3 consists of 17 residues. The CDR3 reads CASSQVVRGGYTDTQYF. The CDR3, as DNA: TGTGCCAGCAGCCAAGTTGTCCGGGGGGGCTACACAGATACGCAGTATTTT.

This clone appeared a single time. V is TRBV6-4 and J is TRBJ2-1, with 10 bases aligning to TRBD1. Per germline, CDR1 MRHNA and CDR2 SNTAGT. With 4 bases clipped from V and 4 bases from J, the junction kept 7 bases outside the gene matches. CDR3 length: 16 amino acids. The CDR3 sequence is CASSVRQGAGYNEQFF. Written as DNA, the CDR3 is TGTGCCAGCAGTGTAAGACAGGGGGCAGGTTACAATGAGCAGTTCTTC.

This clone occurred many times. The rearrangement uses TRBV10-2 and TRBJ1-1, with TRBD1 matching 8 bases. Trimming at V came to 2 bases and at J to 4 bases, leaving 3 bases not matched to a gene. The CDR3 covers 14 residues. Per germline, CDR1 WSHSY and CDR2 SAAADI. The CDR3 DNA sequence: TGCGCCAGCAGTGAGACAGGGGGGGGCACTGAAGCTTTCTTT. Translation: CASSETGGGTEAFF.

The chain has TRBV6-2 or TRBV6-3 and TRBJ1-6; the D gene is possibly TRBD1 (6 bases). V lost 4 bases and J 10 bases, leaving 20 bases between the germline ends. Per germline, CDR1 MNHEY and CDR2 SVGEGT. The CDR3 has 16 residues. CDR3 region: CASSSSQGRTRSPLHF. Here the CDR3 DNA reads TGTGCCAGCAGTTCTTCACAGGGAAGGACGAGATCACCCCTCCACTTT.

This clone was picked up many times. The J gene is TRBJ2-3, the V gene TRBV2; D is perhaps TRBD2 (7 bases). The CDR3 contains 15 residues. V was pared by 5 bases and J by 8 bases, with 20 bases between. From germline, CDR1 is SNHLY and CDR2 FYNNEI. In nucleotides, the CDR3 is TGTGCCAGCAGTAAGGAGGCGGGGGCCCCGGGTACGCAGTATTTT. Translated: CASSKEAGAPGTQYF.

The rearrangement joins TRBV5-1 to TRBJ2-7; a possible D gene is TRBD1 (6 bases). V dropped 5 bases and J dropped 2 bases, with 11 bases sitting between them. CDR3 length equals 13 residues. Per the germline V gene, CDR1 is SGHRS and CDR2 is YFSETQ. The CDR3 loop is CASRYGQTYEQYF. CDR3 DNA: TGCGCCAGCAGGTATGGACAGACCTACGAGCAGTACTTC.

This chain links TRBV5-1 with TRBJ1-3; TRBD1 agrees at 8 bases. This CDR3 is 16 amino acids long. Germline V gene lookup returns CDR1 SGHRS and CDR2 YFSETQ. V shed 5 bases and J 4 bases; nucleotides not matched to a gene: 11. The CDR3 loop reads CASRHTPWTGGNTIYF. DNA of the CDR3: TGCGCCAGCAGACACACCCCTTGGACAGGGGGAAACACCATATATTTT. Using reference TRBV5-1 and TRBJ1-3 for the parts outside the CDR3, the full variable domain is KAGVTQTPRYLIKTRGQQVTLSCSPISGHRSVSWYQQTPGQGLQFLFEYFSETQRNKGNFPGRFSGRQFSNSRSEMNVSTLELGDSALYLCASRHTPWTGGNTIYFGEGSWLTVV.

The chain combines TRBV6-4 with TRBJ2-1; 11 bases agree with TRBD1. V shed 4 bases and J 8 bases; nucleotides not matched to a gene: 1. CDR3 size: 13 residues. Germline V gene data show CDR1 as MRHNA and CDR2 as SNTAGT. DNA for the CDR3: TGTGCCAGCAGTGGGGACAGGGGGGATGAGCAGTTCTTC. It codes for CASSGDRGDEQFF.

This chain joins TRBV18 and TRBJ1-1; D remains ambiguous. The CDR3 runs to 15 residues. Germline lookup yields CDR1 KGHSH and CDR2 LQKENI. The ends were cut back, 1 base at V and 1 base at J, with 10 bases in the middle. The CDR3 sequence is CASSPHREENTEAFF. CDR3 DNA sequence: TGTGCCAGCTCACCACACCGCGAGGAGAACACTGAAGCTTTCTTT. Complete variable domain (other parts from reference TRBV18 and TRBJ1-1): NAGVMQNPRHLVRRRGQEARLRCSPMKGHSHVYWYRQLPEEGLKFMVYLQKENIIDESGMPKERFSAEFPKEGPSILRIQQVVRGDSAAYFCASSPHREENTEAFFGQGTRLTVV.

The DNA of the CDR3 is TGCGCCAGCGGGACAGGGCTTTTTGGTGACGAGCAGTACTTC. Protein product: CASGTGLFGDEQYF. This chain connects TRBV5-1 to TRBJ2-7; the match to TRBD1 covers 9 bases. From germline, CDR1 is SGHRS and CDR2 YFSETQ. V lost 7 bases and J lost 5; bases outside the gene matches: 10. This CDR3 region has 14 residues.

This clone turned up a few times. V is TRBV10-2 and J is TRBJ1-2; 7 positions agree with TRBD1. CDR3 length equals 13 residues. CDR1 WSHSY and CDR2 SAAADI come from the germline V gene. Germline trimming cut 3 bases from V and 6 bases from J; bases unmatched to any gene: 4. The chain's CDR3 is CASSERGRDGYTF. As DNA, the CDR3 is TGCGCCAGCAGTGAAAGGGGGCGCGATGGCTACACCTTC.

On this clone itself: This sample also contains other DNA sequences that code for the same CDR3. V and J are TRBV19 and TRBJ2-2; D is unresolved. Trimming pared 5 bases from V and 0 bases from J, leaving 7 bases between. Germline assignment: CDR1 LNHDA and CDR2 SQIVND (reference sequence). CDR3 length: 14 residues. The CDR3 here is CASSGTANTGELFF. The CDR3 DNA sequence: TGTGCCAGTAGTGGCACCGCGAACACCGGGGAGCTGTTTTTT.

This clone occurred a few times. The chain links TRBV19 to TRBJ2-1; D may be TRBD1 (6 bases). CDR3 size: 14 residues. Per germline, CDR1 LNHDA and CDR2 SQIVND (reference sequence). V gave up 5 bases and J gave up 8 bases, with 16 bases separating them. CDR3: CASSPQTGNDEQFF. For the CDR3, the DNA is TGTGCCAGTAGTCCCCAGACAGGTAATGATGAGCAGTTCTTC.